Included here is one T cell receptor (beta chain) sequence, with context. The data stem from a study of blood T cell repertoires in COVID-19. The repertoire was sequenced with immunoSEQ multiplex PCR; TCRdb's copy has only in-frame clones and lacks some. The sample carries tens of thousands of clones, more than 75% recorded once. Germline V gives CDR1 MNHNS, CDR2 SASEGT. This CDR3 region has 15 residues. Between the trimmed V and J ends, which lost 2 bases and 4 bases, there was a span of 14 bases. The sequenced sample was peripheral blood. This TCR was sampled from a human donor in a cohort sampled during active COVID-19. The V and J genes are TRBV6-1 and TRBJ1-2, with D unresolved. CDR3 amino acids: CASSERIQSGYGYTF. The CDR3 nucleotides read TGTGCCAGCAGTGAAAGGATACAATCGGGCTATGGCTACACCTTC.